This T cell receptor (beta chain) was sequenced during a study of blood T cells in healthy people across ages. As for the study in general: Template switching captured about one barcoded beta molecule per two T cells.

Broader study findings: Naive T cell percentage strongly correlated with TCR beta diversity. It was not possible, with unsorted PBMCs, to conclusively compare naive and antigen-experienced cells.

The sample, about 9.7 milliliters of peripheral blood, was drawn from each donor. In this sample, this clonotype turned up once. Its antigen is not known. Combining a sample-barcoded 5' primer with a J-beta primer mix, a second PCR ran for 7 to 11 cycles. Each CDR3 protein gets one entry after TCRdb re-called the 5' RACE reads with MiXCR. Here the sample spans about a million distinct CDR3 sequences, roughly 52% being singletons. The germline V and J ends were trimmed by 3 bases and 0 bases, with 11 bases remaining between them. This CDR3 spans 16 amino acids. The genes are TRBV12-3 or TRBV12-4 and TRBJ1-4; D may be TRBD1 (6 bases). The sample taken for sequencing was blood. This TCR was recovered from a man aged 25-40 years in good health. CDR3 DNA sequence: TGTGCCAGCAGTTTGAAAGGGGGATCAACTAATGAAAAACTGTTTTTT. Amino acid sequence: CASSLKGGSTNEKLFF.